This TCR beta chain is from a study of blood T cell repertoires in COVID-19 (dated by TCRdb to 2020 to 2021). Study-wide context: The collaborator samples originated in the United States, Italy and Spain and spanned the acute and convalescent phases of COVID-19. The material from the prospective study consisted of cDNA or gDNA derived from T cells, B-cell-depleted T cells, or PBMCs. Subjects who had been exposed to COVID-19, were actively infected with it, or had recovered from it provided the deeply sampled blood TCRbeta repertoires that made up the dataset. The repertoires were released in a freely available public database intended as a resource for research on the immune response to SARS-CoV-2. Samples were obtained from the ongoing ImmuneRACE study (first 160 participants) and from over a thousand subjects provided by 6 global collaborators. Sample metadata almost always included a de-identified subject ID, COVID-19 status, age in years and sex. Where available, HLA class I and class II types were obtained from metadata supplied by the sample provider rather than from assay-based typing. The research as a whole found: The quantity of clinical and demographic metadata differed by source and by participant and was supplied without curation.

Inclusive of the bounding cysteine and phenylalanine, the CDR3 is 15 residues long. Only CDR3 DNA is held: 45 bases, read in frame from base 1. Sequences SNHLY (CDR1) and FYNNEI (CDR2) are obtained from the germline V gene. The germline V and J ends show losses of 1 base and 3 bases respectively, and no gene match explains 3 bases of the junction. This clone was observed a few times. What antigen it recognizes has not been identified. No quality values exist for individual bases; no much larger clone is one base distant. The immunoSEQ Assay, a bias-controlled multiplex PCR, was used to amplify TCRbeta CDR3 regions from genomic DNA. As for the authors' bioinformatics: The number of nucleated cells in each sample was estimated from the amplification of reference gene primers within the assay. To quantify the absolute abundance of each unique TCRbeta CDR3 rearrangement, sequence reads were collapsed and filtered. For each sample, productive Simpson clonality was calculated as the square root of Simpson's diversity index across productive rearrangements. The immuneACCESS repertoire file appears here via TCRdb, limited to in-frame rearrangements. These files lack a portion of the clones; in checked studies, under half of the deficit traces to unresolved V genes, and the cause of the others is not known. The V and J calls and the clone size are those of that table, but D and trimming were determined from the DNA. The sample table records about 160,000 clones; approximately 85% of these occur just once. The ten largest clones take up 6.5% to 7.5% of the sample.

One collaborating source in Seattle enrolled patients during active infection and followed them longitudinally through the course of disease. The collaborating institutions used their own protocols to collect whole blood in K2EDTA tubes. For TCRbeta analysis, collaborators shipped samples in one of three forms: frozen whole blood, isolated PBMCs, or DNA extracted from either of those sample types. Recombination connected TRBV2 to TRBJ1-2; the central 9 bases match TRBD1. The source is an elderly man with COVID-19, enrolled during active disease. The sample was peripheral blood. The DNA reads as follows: TGTGCCAGCAGTGAAGAGACAGGGGGGGACTATGGCTACACCTTC. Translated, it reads CASSEETGGDYGYTF.